This T cell receptor beta chain is drawn from a study of T cell responses to AZD1222 COVID-19 vaccine. The overall study: Pooling was applied to second doses at about 4 or about 12 weeks.

This clone was counted once. The target antigen is unknown. Germline trimming cut 4 bases from V and 7 bases from J; bases unmatched to any gene: 5. The CDR3 extends over 13 amino acids. CDR1 is WNHNN, CDR2 SYGVQD, per germline (reference sequence). Notes on the study in general: Repertoire sampling happened only post peak T cell response.

The protocol was immunoSEQ multiplex PCR, while the TCRdb copy is restricted to in-frame clones and leaves out a portion. The sample yields approximately 70,000 clones, around 85% seen once. This material consisted of peripheral blood, taken on day 0 of AZD1222 vaccination. V and J are TRBV10-1 and TRBJ1-1, with TRBD1 matching 8 bases. This sequence originates from an adult in good health. As DNA, the CDR3 is TGCGCCAGCAGTGCCACAGGACAGGGTGAAGCTTTCTTT. Amino acid sequence: CASSATGQGEAFF.